Following are 21 T cell receptor beta chains from one sample sequenced in a study of T-cell memory formation after mild COVID-19. In TCRdb, the 5' RACE reads were re-called with MiXCR into one record per CDR3 protein. The sample holds about 140,000 distinct CDR3 sequences, approximately 14% seen once. The sample taken for sequencing was PBMCs or a T cell subset sorted from them (not recorded which). The receptor source for this set is an adult woman who had mild COVID-19 (a few samples of this study predate the infection). Cell type and time point are not known.

The gene calls are TRBV6-2 or TRBV6-3 and TRBJ1-2, with 7 positions matching TRBD1. V was pared by 6 bases and J by 4 bases, with 11 bases of the junction left unmatched. Germline loops: CDR1 MNHEY, CDR2 SVGEGT. The CDR3 has 15 amino acids. CDR3 sequence reads: CASSTEGGAGYGYTF. In nucleotides, the CDR3 is TGTGCCAGCAGCACCGAAGGGGGCGCGGGCTATGGCTACACCTTC.

The chain joins TRBV6-2 or TRBV6-3 to TRBJ2-7; 9 nucleotides line up with TRBD2. Trimming removed 7 bases from V and 9 bases from J; junction bases left unmatched: 10. Germline CDR1 MNHEY, CDR2 SVGEGT. This CDR3 spans 13 amino acids. CDR3 nucleotides: TGTGCCAGCAACGGACTAGCGCCTATGGGGCAGTACTTC. It is translated as CASNGLAPMGQYF.

The chain is built from TRBV4-1 and TRBJ2-1, with TRBD2 matching 9 bases. Germline V gene lookup returns CDR1 MGHRA and CDR2 YSYEKL. This CDR3 has 16 amino acids. Losses at the gene ends were 3 bases for V and 3 bases for J; bases not matched to a gene: 6. CDR3 loop: CASSQLLAGYYNEQFF. The CDR3 nucleotides read TGCGCCAGCAGCCAGCTCCTAGCGGGATACTACAATGAGCAGTTCTTC.

Turning to this clonotype: A much larger clone lies one base from this, so it may be a read error. V usage is TRBV5-1 and J usage is TRBJ2-7; weak D call: TRBD1 (6 bases). The CDR3 length is 13 residues. Germline loops: CDR1 SGHRS, CDR2 YFSETQ. With 3 bases removed from V and 2 bases from J, the gap between germline ends came to 9 bases. The CDR3 sequence: CASSSDRPYEQYF. In DNA, the CDR3 is TGCGCCAGCAGCTCGGACAGACCCTACGAGCAGTACTTC.

This clonotype turned up a few times. The rearrangement links TRBV9 to TRBJ2-1; 8 nucleotides agree with TRBD2. The CDR3 has 16 residues. Looked up from germline, CDR1 is SGDLS and CDR2 is YYNGEE. J lost 3 bases, V lost 0 bases, and 5 bases had no gene match. CDR3 loop: CASSVGAGGLYNEQFF. The CDR3 DNA is TGTGCCAGCAGCGTAGGGGCGGGGGGCCTCTACAATGAGCAGTTCTTC.

The rearrangement uses TRBV4-3 and TRBJ2-5; 11 bases are shared with TRBD2. The J segment lost 7 bases and the V segment lost 0 bases, leaving 10 bases of the junction unmatched. The CDR3 spans 17 residues. Germline-derived CDR1 and CDR2 are LGHNA and YSLEER. CDR3 nucleotide sequence: TGCGCCAGCAGCCAAGAACTGAGGACTAGCGGGCTCGGGACCCAGTACTTC. Translated, it gives CASSQELRTSGLGTQYF.

This clonotype was seen a few times. The J gene is TRBJ2-3, the V gene TRBV6-2 or TRBV6-3, with D tentatively TRBD2 (6 bases). Trimming removed 3 bases at V and 3 bases at J, with 19 bases between. CDR1 and CDR2 (germline): MNHEY, SVGEGT. The CDR3 contains 17 residues. This CDR3 reads CASSYSDQLARTDTQYF. DNA for the CDR3: TGTGCCAGCAGTTATAGCGATCAACTAGCTAGGACAGATACGCAGTATTTT.

This clonotype was counted between two and nine times. V usage is TRBV7-8 and J usage is TRBJ2-1; D might be TRBD2 (6 bases). This CDR3 spans 16 amino acids. Germline V gives CDR1 SGHVS, CDR2 FQNEAQ. Trimming stripped 3 bases from V and 4 bases from J, with 16 bases between. This chain's CDR3 is CASSFSGGAIYNEQFF. In DNA, the CDR3 is TGTGCCAGCAGCTTCTCCGGAGGGGCCATTTACAATGAGCAGTTCTTC.

This clonotype was seen at least ten times. The rearrangement joins TRBV20-1 to TRBJ2-1, with 9 bases identical to TRBD1. Germline V gene sequence: CDR1 DFQATT, CDR2 SNEGSKA (reference sequence). Trimming cost V 5 bases and J 7 bases; bases outside gene matches: 12. This CDR3 is 15 amino acids long. CDR3 sequence (DNA): TGCAGTGCTGACTCCACCGGGACAGGGCTAAATGAGCAGTTCTTC. Residues: CSADSTGTGLNEQFF.

The CDR3 DNA follows: TGCGCCAGCAGTCATGGGGGCTACGAGCAGTACTTC. Its translation is CASSHGGYEQYF. The V call is TRBV5-1, the J call TRBJ2-7; D may be TRBD1 or TRBD2 (5 bases each). CDR1 is SGHRS, CDR2 YFSETQ, per germline. The CDR3 spans 12 residues. With 5 bases removed from V and 3 bases from J, the gap between germline ends came to 9 bases.

The gene calls are TRBV5-1 and TRBJ1-5; 7 nucleotides agree with TRBD1. The CDR3 runs to 14 residues. After removal of 4 bases from V and 4 bases from J, the junction contained 5 bases not matched to a gene. The germline V gene encodes CDR1 SGHRS and CDR2 YFSETQ. The CDR3 sequence: CASSPRGINQPQHF. The DNA of the CDR3 is TGCGCCAGCAGCCCCAGGGGGATAAATCAGCCCCAGCATTTT.

The chain employs TRBV5-1 and TRBJ2-7; TRBD1 aligns across 8 bases. The CDR3 is 14 residues long. Germline CDR1 is SGHRS and CDR2 is YFSETQ. The V and J ends lost 3 bases and 3 bases, in that order; junction bases with no gene match: 5. CDR3 bases: TGCGCCAGCAGCTGGGGACAGGCCCTCTACGAGCAGTACTTC. Protein product: CASSWGQALYEQYF.

The genes are TRBV18 and TRBJ1-1; D unclear. Germline values: CDR1 KGHSH, CDR2 LQKENI. CDR3 length: 14 amino acids. V shed 2 bases and J shed 1 base, with 8 bases lying between them. The CDR3 protein is CASSPIQSNTEAFF. Here the CDR3 DNA reads TGTGCCAGCTCACCAATCCAATCGAACACTGAAGCTTTCTTT.

V gene TRBV12-3 or TRBV12-4 combines with J gene TRBJ1-1; D remains unclear. This CDR3 spans 13 amino acids. V dropped 3 bases and J dropped 6 bases, with 11 bases sitting between them. The CDR3 DNA reads TGTGCCAGCAGTTTGTCTGGGAGCGCTGAAGCTTTCTTT. This translates into CASSLSGSAEAFF.

This clonotype appeared a few times. In DNA, the CDR3 is TGCAGCGTCCGGACAGGGACGAACACCGGGGAGCTGTTTTTT. The encoded protein is CSVRTGTNTGELFF. The genes are TRBV29-1 and TRBJ2-2; TRBD1 agrees at 8 bases. Germline loops: CDR1 SQVTM, CDR2 ANQGSEA. The CDR3 runs to 14 residues. V lost 6 bases, J lost 0 bases, and 3 bases stayed unmatched.

The rearrangement joins TRBV18 to TRBJ2-5; tentatively, D is TRBD2 (6 bases). The CDR3 has 14 amino acids. Germline-derived CDR1 and CDR2 are KGHSH and LQKENI. V lost 8 bases and J lost 5, with 18 bases in between. The DNA for the CDR3 is TGTGCCAGCCAAATCATCGGGGGTCTGGAGACCCAGTACTTC. Its translation is CASQIIGGLETQYF.

The rearrangement links TRBV6-4 to TRBJ1-1; no definite D call. Trimming took off 3 bases at V and 8 bases at J, with 13 bases between the two ends. Germline V gene data show CDR1 as MRHNA and CDR2 as SNTAGT. The CDR3 covers 13 residues. The CDR3 DNA is TGTGCCAGCAGTGAATCAGTGCTGGGCGAAGCTTTCTTT. Translated: CASSESVLGEAFF.

The chain has TRBV4-1 and TRBJ2-3; a possible D gene is TRBD2 (6 bases). With 1 base removed from V and 0 bases from J, the gap between germline ends came to 17 bases. The germline V gene encodes CDR1 MGHRA and CDR2 YSYEKL. The CDR3 runs 18 residues. In DNA form, the CDR3 reads TGCGCCAGCAGCCAAGTTTTATTAGGCGGGGCCAGCACAGATACGCAGTATTTT. The encoded protein is CASSQVLLGGASTDTQYF.

This clonotype has only a few counts. The J gene is TRBJ2-7, the V gene TRBV14; 11 nucleotides align to TRBD2. J gave up 3 bases and V 4 bases, and 8 bases lay outside the gene matches. CDR3 length: 16 amino acids. Germline CDR1 and CDR2: SGHDN and FVKESK. The CDR3 sequence is CASSRRSGTSGYEQYF. The CDR3 DNA reads as TGTGCCAGCAGCCGACGATCCGGGACTAGCGGCTACGAGCAGTACTTC.

This clonotype was recorded a few times. This chain uses TRBV6-5 with TRBJ2-6, with D tentatively TRBD1 or TRBD2 (5 bases each). The V end was cut by 0 bases, the J end by 4 bases, with 13 bases between. Germline V gene data show CDR1 as MNHEY and CDR2 as SVGAGI. This CDR3 has 17 residues. CDR3 nucleotides: TGTGCCAGCAGTTACTCGAGAGGGGCGACGGGGGCCAACGTCCTGACTTTC. Its protein product is CASSYSRGATGANVLTF.

The genes are TRBV6-5 and TRBJ2-3, with 10 nucleotides matching TRBD2. Germline-derived CDR1 and CDR2 are MNHEY and SVGAGI. V gave up 5 bases and J gave up 4 bases; unmatched junction bases: 3. This CDR3 spans 14 amino acids. DNA of the CDR3: TGTGCCAGCAGTACAAGCGGGAGGGCAGATACGCAGTATTTT. Translating it yields CASSTSGRADTQYF.